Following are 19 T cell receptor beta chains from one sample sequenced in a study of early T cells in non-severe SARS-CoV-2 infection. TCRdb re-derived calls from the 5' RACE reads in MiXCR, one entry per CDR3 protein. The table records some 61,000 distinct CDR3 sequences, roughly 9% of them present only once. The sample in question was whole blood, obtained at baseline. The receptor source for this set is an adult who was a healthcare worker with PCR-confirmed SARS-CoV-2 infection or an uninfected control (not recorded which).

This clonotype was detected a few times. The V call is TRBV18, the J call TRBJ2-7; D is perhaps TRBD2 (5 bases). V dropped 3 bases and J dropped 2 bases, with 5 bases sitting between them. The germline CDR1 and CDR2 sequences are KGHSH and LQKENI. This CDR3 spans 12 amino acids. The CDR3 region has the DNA TGTGCCAGCTCACCCGGGACCTACGAGCAGTACTTC. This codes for CASSPGTYEQYF.

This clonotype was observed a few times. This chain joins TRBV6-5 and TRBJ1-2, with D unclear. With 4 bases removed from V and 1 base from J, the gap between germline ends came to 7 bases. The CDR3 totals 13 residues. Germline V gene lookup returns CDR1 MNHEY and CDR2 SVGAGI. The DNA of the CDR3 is TGTGCCAGCAGTTCGGACGGTAACTATGGCTACACCTTC. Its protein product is CASSSDGNYGYTF.

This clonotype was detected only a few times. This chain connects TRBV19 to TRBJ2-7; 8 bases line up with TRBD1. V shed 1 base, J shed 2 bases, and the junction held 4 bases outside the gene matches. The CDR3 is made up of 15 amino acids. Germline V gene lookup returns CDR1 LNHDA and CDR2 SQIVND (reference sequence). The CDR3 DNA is TGTGCCAGTAGTATAGGGACAGGGATGGCCTACGAGCAGTACTTC. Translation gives CASSIGTGMAYEQYF. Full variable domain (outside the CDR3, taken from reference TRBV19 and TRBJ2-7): DGGITQSPKYLFRKEGQNVTLSCEQNLNHDAMYWYRQDPGQGLRLIYYSQIVNDFQKGDIAEGYSVSREKKESFPLTVTSAQKNPTAFYLCASSIGTGMAYEQYFGPGTRLTVT.

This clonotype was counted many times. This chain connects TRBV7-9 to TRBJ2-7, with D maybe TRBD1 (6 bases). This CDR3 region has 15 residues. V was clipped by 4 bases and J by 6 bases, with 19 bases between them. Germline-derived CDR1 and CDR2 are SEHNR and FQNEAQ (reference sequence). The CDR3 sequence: CASSSRAGANREQYF. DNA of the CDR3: TGTGCCAGCAGCTCTAGAGCAGGGGCGAACCGCGAGCAGTACTTC.

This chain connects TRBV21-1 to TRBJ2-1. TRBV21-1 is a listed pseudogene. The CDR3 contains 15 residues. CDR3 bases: TGTGCCAGCAGCAAAGTAAGGGAACGCCACAATGAGCAGTTCTTC. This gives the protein CASSKVRERHNEQFF.

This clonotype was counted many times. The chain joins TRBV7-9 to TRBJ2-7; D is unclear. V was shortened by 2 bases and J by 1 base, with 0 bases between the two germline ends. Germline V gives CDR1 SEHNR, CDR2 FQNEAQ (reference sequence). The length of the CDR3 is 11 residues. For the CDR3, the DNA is TGTGCCAGCAGCTTATCCTACGAGCAGTACTTC. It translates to CASSLSYEQYF.

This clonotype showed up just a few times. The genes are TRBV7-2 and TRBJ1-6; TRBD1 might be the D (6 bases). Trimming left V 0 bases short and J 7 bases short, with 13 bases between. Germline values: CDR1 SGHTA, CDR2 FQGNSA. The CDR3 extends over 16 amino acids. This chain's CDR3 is CASSLALGTPNSPLHF. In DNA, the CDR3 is TGTGCCAGCAGCTTAGCGCTCGGGACACCGAATTCACCCCTCCACTTT. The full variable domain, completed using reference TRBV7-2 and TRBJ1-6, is GAGVSQSPSNKVTEKGKDVELRCDPISGHTALYWYRQSLGQGLEFLIYFQGNSAPDKSGLPSDRFSAERTGGSVSTLTIQRTQQEDSAVYLCASSLALGTPNSPLHFGNGTRLTVT.

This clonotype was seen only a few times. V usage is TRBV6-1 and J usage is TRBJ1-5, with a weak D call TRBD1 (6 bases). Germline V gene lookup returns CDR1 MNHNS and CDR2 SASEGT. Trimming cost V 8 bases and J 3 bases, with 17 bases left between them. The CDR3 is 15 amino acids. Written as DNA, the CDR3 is TGTGCCAGCCACACGCAGGGGATGACCAATCAGCCCCAGCATTTT. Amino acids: CASHTQGMTNQPQHF.

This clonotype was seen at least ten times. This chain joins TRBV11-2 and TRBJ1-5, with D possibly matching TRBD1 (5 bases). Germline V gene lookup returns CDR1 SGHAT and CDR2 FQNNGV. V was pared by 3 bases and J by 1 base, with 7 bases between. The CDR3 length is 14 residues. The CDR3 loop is CASSLWGSNQPQHF. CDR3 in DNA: TGTGCCAGCAGCTTGTGGGGGAGCAATCAGCCCCAGCATTTT.

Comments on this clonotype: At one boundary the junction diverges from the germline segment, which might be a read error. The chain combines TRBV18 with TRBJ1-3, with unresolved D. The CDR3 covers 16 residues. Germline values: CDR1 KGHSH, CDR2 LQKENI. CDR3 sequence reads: CASSPTSKSSENTIYF. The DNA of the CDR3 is TGTGCCAGCTCACCAACCAGTAAAAGCTCTGAAAACACCATATATTTT.

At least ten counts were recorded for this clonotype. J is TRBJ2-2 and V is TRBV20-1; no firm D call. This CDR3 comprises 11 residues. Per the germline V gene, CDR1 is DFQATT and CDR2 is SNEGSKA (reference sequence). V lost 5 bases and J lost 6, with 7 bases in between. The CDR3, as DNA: TGCAGTGCTCCAAACCCCGGGGAGCTGTTTTTT. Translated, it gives CSAPNPGELFF.

The CDR3 DNA follows: TGTGCCAGCAGCTTGGATCCAGGGGCTCGTGCTGAAGCTTTCTTT. Translated, it gives CASSLDPGARAEAFF. This chain joins TRBV5-5 and TRBJ1-1; perhaps TRBD1 as D (6 bases). This CDR3 region has 15 residues. Germline loops: CDR1 SGHKS, CDR2 YYEKEE (reference sequence). The germline V and J ends were trimmed by 0 bases and 6 bases, with 15 bases remaining between them.

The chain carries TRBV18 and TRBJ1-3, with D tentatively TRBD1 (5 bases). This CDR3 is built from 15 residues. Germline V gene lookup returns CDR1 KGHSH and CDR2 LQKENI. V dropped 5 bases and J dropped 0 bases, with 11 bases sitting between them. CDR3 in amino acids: CASSSQGDSGNTIYF. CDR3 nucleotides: TGTGCCAGCTCATCTCAGGGCGACTCTGGAAACACCATATATTTT.

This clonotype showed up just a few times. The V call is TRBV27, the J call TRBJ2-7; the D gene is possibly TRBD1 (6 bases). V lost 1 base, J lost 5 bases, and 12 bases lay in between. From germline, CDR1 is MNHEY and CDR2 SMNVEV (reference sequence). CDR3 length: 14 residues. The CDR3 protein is CASSLLQGVDEQYF. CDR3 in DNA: TGTGCCAGCAGTTTATTACAGGGAGTCGACGAGCAGTACTTC.

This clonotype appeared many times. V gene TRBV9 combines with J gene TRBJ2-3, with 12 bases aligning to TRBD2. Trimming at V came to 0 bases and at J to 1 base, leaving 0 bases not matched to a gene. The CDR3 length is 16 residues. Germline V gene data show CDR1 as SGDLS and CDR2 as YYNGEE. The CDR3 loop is CASSVGTSGGTDTQYF. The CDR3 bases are TGTGCCAGCAGCGTAGGGACTAGCGGGGGCACAGATACGCAGTATTTT.

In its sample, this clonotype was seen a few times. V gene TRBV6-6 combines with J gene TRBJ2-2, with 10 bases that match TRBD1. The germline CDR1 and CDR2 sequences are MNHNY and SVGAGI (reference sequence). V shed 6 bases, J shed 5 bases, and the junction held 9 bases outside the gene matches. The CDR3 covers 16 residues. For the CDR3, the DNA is TGTGCCAGCAGCCATGCCGGGACAGGGGATACCGGGGAGCTGTTTTTT. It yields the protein CASSHAGTGDTGELFF.

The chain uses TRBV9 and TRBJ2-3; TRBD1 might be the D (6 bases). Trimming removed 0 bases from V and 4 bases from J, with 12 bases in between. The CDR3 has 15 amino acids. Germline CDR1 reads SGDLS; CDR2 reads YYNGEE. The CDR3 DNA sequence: TGTGCCAGCAGCGTAGGTACAGGGATCGCAGATACGCAGTATTTT. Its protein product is CASSVGTGIADTQYF.

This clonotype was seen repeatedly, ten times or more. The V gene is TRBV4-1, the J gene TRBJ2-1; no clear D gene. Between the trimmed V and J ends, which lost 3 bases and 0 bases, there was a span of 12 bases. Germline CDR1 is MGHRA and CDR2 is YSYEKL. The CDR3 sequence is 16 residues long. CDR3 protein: CASSHLDVISYNEQFF. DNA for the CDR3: TGCGCCAGCAGCCACCTGGACGTAATCTCCTACAATGAGCAGTTCTTC.

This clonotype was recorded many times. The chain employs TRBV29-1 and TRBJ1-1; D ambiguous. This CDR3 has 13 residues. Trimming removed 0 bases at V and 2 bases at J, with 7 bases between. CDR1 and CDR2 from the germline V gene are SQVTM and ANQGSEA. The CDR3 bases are TGCAGCGTTGAAGAAGACCATAACACTGAAGCTTTCTTT. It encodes CSVEEDHNTEAFF.